This T cell receptor (beta chain) derives from a study of beta chain features in type 1 diabetes. Overall study findings and caveats: TCRB repertoires of naive, central memory and Treg cells appeared more similar among patients than among healthy donors. Shorter TCRB CDR3s, moderately but significantly so, marked every one of the four CD4+ subsets in Type 1 diabetes patients.

Isolated RNA was reverse transcribed in full, so expressed TCRB transcripts were sequenced. Roughly 3.6 million reads on average were seen across naive, central memory and regulatory T cell samples. Clones were sequenced by immunoSEQ multiplex PCR, and TCRdb holds only the in-frame ones, with some missing. This sample has 300,000 or so clones, with 8% found just once. Cell sorting via CD45RO/CCR7/CD25/CD127/CD95/CD27 was performed to obtain CD4+ naive, central memory, regulatory and stem cell-like memory cells. This clone has more than one count but fewer than ten. Its antigen remains unknown. Germline CDR1 reads KGHSH; CDR2 reads LQKENI. Trimming removed 2 bases at V and 1 base at J, with 14 bases between. This CDR3 is 16 amino acids long.

The receptor was isolated from a woman under 30 in good health. Sequencing was done on a sample of central memory CD4+ T cells from blood. The chain employs TRBV18 and TRBJ1-1; D not certain. The CDR3 is CASSPALGSSNTEAFF. CDR3 DNA sequence: TGTGCCAGCTCACCAGCTCTGGGGTCGTCGAACACTGAAGCTTTCTTT. The full variable domain, in which reference TRBV18 and TRBJ1-1 provide the parts outside the CDR3, is NAGVMQNPRHLVRRRGQEARLRCSPMKGHSHVYWYRQLPEEGLKFMVYLQKENIIDESGMPKERFSAEFPKEGPSILRIQQVVRGDSAAYFCASSPALGSSNTEAFFGQGTRLTVV.